Described below is a single T cell receptor (beta chain) sequence and its context. Trimming cost V 1 base and J 0 bases, with 10 bases left between them. Per germline, CDR1 MDHEN and CDR2 SYDVKM. This CDR3 is built from 15 residues. This sample is drawn from a study of blood T cell repertoires in COVID-19. Study overall: Samples representing acute and convalescent COVID-19 were sourced from the United States, Italy and Spain. T cells, B-cell-depleted T cells, or PBMCs supplied cDNA or gDNA.

In the original analysis: The assay estimated nucleated cells by amplifying reference gene primers. The protocol was immunoSEQ multiplex PCR, while the TCRdb copy is restricted to in-frame clones and leaves out a portion. That table supplies the V and J calls and clone size; D and trimming were determined from the DNA. The sample holds about 68,000 clones; 75% to 90% are singletons and the top ten take about 2.4%. This clonotype was sampled from a human donor in a cohort sampled during active COVID-19. The V gene is TRBV28, the J gene TRBJ2-7; tentatively, D is TRBD1 (6 bases). The sequenced sample was peripheral blood. CDR3 coding DNA: TGTGCCAGCAGTTTATCCCAGACAGGCTCCTACGAGCAGTACTTC. Its protein is CASSLSQTGSYEQYF.